The clone carrying this T cell receptor (beta chain) has just a few counts. Its antigen is as yet unknown. There are 15 residues in the CDR3. Germline V gene sequence: CDR1 MNHEY, CDR2 SVGAGI. The ends were cut back, 3 bases at V and 4 bases at J, with 15 bases in the middle. The entry originates in a study of post-analysis software for immune sequencing data. Study-level background: Both relapsing-remitting and secondary progressive multiple sclerosis featured among the disease courses, as did progressive-relapsing multiple sclerosis. Whole-study results and caveats: A significant reduction in normalized Chao1 diversity was observed in multiple sclerosis patients versus controls. Among a handful of TRBV segments more frequent in patients than controls were TRBV5-6, TRBV5-1 and TRBV20-1.

Incorporated into the TCR beta cDNA libraries were unique molecular identifiers, which served to reduce PCR and sequencing biases. There were 1 to 10 million T cells, and about 500,000 cDNA molecules came from them. MiXCR, run by TCRdb on the PCR reads, gives a single entry per CDR3 protein. The data show about 800,000 distinct CDR3 sequences, with roughly 27% seen just once and around 0.55% held by the top ten. The sequence was obtained from a girl between 10 and 17 years old with multiple sclerosis. J is TRBJ1-2 and V is TRBV6-5; TRBD1 is a possible D gene (6 bases). Sample: blood. The DNA for the CDR3 is TGTGCCAGCAGTTATGGGGTGAAGGGGGGCTATGGCTACACCTTC. This gives the protein CASSYGVKGGYGYTF.